The 5 T cell receptor beta chains below all came from one sample that was sequenced in a study of T cells in localized non-small cell lung cancer. Measured with immunoSEQ multiplex PCR; TCRdb has only the in-frame clones, and not every one. The sample holds fewer than 100,000 clones, about 87% seen once. The sequenced sample was peripheral blood, obtained before any cancer treatment. The receptors here all came from a man between 40 and 70 years old with stage I squamous cell lung carcinoma.

The rearrangement uses TRBV5-4 and TRBJ1-1, with D hard to call. V lost 0 bases and J 1 base, leaving 10 bases between the germline ends. The germline CDR1 and CDR2 sequences are SGHNT and YYREEE (reference sequence). This CDR3 is 15 amino acids long. CDR3 amino acids: CASSLAPDGNTEAFF. CDR3 nucleotide sequence: TGTGCCAGCAGCTTGGCCCCGGACGGGAACACTGAAGCTTTCTTT.

The chain recombines TRBV5-6 with TRBJ2-7, with a tentative D call TRBD1 (5 bases). With 0 bases removed from V and 7 bases from J, the gap between germline ends came to 14 bases. The germline CDR1 and CDR2 sequences are SGHDT and YYEEEE. The CDR3 contains 14 residues. CDR3 protein: CASSLGLQVREQYF. CDR3 DNA sequence: TGTGCCAGCAGCTTGGGCCTACAGGTCCGGGAGCAGTACTTC.

V usage is TRBV9 and J usage is TRBJ2-5; D is uncertain. Trimming shortened V by 0 bases and J by 5 bases, and 8 bases separated the two germline ends. Germline V lookup: CDR1 SGDLS, CDR2 YYNGEE. The CDR3 spans 13 residues. The CDR3 sequence: CASSVGGMETQYF. In nucleotides, the CDR3 is TGTGCCAGCAGCGTAGGGGGAATGGAGACCCAGTACTTC.

The chain employs TRBV6-5 and TRBJ1-1; no definite D call. The V end lost 2 bases, the J end lost 3 bases, and 7 bases lay between the germline ends. Germline V lookup: CDR1 MNHEY, CDR2 SVGAGI. The CDR3 totals 13 residues. CDR3 protein: CASSYGRDTEAFF. CDR3 sequence (DNA): TGTGCCAGCAGTTACGGGCGAGACACTGAAGCTTTCTTT.

The chain uses TRBV5-1 and TRBJ2-2; D may be TRBD1 (5 bases). Germline lookup yields CDR1 SGHRS and CDR2 YFSETQ. The CDR3 totals 13 residues. Trimming removed 1 base at V and 6 bases at J, with 7 bases between. CDR3 bases: TGCGCCAGCAGCTTGATGGGGCCCGGGGAGCTGTTTTTT. The encoded protein is CASSLMGPGELFF. Supplemented by reference TRBV5-1 and TRBJ2-2, the full variable domain reads KAGVTQTPRYLIKTRGQQVTLSCSPISGHRSVSWYQQTPGQGLQFLFEYFSETQRNKGNFPGRFSGRQFSNSRSEMNVSTLELGDSALYLCASSLMGPGELFFGEGSRLTVL.